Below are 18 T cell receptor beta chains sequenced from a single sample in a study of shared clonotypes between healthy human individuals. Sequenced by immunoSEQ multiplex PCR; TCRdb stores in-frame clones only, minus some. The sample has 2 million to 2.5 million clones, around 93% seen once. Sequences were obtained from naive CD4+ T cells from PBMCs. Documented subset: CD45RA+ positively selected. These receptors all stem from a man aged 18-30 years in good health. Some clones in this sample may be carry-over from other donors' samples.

The CDR3 nucleotides are TGTGCCAGCAGCTTAATAGGGAACACTGAAGCTTTCTTT. Protein product: CASSLIGNTEAFF. The rearrangement joins TRBV5-5 to TRBJ1-1; D not certain. The CDR3 loop spans 13 amino acids. The germline V gene encodes CDR1 SGHKS and CDR2 YYEKEE (reference sequence). The ends were cut back, 2 bases at V and 1 base at J, with 6 bases in the middle. Full variable domain (rest looked up from reference TRBV5-5 and TRBJ1-1): DAGVTQSPTHLIKTRGQQVTLRCSPISGHKSVSWYQQVLGQGPQFIFQYYEKEERGRGNFPDRFSARQFPNYSSELNVNALLLGDSALYLCASSLIGNTEAFFGQGTRLTVV.

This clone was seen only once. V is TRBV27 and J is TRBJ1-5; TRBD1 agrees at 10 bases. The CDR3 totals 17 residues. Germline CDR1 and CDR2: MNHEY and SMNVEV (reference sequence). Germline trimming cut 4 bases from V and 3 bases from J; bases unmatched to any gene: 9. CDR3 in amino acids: CASSYVGTGATNQPQHF. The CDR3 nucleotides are TGTGCCAGCAGTTACGTTGGGACAGGGGCCACCAATCAGCCCCAGCATTTT.

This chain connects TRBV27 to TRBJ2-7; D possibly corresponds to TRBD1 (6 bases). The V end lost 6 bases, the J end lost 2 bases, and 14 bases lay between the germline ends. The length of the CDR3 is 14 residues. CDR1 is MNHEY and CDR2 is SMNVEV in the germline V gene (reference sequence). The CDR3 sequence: CASRGTTATYEQYF. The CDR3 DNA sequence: TGTGCCAGCAGGGGGACAACAGCAACCTACGAGCAGTACTTC.

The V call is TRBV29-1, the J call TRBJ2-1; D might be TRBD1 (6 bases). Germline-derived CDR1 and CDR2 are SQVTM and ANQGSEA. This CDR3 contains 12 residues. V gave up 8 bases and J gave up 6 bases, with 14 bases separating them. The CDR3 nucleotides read TGCAGCACAAAGGCGGACAGCAATGAGCAGTTCTTC. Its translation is CSTKADSNEQFF.

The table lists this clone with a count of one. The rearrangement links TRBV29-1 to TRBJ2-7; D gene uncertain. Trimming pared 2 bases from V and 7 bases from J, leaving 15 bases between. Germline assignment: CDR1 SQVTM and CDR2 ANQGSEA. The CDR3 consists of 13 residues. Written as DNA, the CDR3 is TGCAGCGTTGAAACCAACCGAGATCGAGAGCAGTACTTC. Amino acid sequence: CSVETNRDREQYF.

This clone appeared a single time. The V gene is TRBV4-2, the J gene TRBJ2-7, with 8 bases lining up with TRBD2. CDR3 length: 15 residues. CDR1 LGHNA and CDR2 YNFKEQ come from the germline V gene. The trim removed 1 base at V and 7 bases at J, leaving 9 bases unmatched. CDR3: CASSQAGRASSEQYF. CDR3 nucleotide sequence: TGTGCCAGCAGCCAAGCCGGGAGGGCCTCGTCAGAGCAGTACTTC.

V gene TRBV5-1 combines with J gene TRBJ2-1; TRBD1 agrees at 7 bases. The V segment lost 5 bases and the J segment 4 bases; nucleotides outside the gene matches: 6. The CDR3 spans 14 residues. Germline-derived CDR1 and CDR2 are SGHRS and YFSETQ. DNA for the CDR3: TGCGCCAGCAGTGAGACAGGGAATTACAATGAGCAGTTCTTC. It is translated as CASSETGNYNEQFF.

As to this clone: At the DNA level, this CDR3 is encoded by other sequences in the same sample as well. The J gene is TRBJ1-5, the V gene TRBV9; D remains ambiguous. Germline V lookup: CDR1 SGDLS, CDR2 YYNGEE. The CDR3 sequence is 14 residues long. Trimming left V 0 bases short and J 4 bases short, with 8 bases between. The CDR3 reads CASSVEGGNQPQHF. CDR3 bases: TGTGCCAGCAGCGTAGAGGGCGGGAATCAGCCCCAGCATTTT.

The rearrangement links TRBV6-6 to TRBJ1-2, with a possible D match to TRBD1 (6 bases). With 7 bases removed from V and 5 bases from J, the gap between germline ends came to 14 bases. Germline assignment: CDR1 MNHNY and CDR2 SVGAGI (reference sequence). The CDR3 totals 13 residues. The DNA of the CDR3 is TGTGCCAGCAAACACAGGGTGCAGTATGGCTACACCTTC. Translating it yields CASKHRVQYGYTF.

CDR3 sequence (DNA): TGTGCCAGCAGCTTGGCCCCGGACAGAAGGAACACTGAAGCTTTCTTT. Protein: CASSLAPDRRNTEAFF. J is TRBJ1-1 and V is TRBV5-5; possibly TRBD1 for D (6 bases). This CDR3 region has 16 residues. Looked up from germline, CDR1 is SGHKS and CDR2 is YYEKEE (reference sequence). The V end was cut by 0 bases, the J end by 1 base, with 13 bases between. Supplemented by reference TRBV5-5 and TRBJ1-1, the full variable domain reads DAGVTQSPTHLIKTRGQQVTLRCSPISGHKSVSWYQQVLGQGPQFIFQYYEKEERGRGNFPDRFSARQFPNYSSELNVNALLLGDSALYLCASSLAPDRRNTEAFFGQGTRLTVV.

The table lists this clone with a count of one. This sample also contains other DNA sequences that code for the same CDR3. Written as DNA, the CDR3 is TGCGCCAGCAGCTTGGGACTAGCAGATACGCAGTATTTT. Amino acids: CASSLGLADTQYF. V usage is TRBV5-1 and J usage is TRBJ2-3, with D possibly matching TRBD2 (6 bases). The germline V gene has CDR1 SGHRS and CDR2 YFSETQ. Trimming took 0 bases from V and 4 from J, leaving 6 bases between them. CDR3 length: 13 amino acids.

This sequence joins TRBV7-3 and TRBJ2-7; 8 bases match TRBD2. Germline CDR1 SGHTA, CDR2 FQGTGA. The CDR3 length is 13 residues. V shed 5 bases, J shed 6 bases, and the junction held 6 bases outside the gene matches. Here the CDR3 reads CASSNGLAAEQYF. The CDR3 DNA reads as TGTGCCAGCAGCAACGGACTAGCTGCCGAGCAGTACTTC.

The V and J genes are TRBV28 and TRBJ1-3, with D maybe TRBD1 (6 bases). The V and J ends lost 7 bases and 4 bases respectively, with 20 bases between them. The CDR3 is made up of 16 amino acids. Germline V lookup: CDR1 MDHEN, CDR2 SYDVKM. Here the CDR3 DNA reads TGTGCCAGCAACCAACTTGATACAGGGTTGGGAAACACCATATATTTT. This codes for CASNQLDTGLGNTIYF. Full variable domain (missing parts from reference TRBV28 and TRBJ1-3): DVKVTQSSRYLVKRTGEKVFLECVQDMDHENMFWYRQDPGLGLRLIYFSYDVKMKEKGDIPEGYSVSREKKERFSLILESASTNQTSMYLCASNQLDTGLGNTIYFGEGSWLTVV.

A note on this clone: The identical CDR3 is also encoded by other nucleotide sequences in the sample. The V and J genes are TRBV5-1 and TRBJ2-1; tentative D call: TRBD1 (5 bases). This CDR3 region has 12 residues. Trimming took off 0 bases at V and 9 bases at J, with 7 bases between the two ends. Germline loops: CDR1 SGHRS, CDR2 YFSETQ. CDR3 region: CASSLGDSEQFF. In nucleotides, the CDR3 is TGCGCCAGCAGCTTGGGAGACAGTGAGCAGTTCTTC.

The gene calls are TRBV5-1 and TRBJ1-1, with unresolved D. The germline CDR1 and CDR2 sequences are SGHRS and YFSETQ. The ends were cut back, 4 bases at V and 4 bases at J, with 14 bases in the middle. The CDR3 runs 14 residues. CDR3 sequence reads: CASSLDGISTEAFF. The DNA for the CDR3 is TGCGCCAGCAGCCTTGATGGGATATCCACTGAAGCTTTCTTT.

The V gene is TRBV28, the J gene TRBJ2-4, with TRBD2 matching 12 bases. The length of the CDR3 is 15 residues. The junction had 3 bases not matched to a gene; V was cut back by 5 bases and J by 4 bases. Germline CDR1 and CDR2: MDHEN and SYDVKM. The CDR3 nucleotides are TGTGCCAGCAGTCCAGGGACTAGCGGGAAAAACATTCAGTACTTC. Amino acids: CASSPGTSGKNIQYF.

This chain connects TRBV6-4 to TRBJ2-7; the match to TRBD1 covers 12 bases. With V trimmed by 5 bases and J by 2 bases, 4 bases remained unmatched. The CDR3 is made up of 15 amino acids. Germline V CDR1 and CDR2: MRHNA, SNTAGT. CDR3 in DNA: TGTGCCAGCAGTCTCTGGGACAGGGGGCCCTACGAGCAGTACTTC. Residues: CASSLWDRGPYEQYF.

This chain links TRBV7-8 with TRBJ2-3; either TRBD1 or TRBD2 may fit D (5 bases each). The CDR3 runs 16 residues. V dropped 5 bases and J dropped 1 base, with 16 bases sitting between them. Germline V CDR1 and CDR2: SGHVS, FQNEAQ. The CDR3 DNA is TGTGCCAGCAGCATAATCCGGGACGTCGGCACAGATACGCAGTATTTT. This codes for CASSIIRDVGTDTQYF.